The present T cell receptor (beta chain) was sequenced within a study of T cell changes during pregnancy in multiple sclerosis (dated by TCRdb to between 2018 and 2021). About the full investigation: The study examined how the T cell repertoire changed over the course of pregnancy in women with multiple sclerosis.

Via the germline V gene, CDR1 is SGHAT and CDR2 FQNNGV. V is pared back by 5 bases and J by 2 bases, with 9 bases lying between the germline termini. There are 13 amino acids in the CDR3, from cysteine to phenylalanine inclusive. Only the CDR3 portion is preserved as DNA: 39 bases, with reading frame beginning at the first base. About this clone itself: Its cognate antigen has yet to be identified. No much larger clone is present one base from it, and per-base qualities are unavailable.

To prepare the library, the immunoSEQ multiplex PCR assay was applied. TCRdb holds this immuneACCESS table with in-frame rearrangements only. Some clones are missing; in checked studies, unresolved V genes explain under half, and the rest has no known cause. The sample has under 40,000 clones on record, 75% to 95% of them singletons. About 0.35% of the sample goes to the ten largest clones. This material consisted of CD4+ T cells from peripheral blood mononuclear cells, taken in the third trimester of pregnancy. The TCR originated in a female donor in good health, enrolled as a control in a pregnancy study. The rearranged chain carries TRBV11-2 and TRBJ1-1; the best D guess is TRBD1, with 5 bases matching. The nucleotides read TGTGCCAGCAGCGTCGACAGAAACACTGAAGCTTTCTTT. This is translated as CASSVDRNTEAFF.